Below are 22 T cell receptor beta chains sequenced from a single sample in a study of cytotoxic CD8 clonotypes in ibrutinib-treated CLL. The table came from immunoSEQ multiplex PCR; TCRdb's copy has only in-frame clones and leaves some out. The data contain around 310,000 clones, around four fifths of them singletons. The material was PBMCs, obtained before ibrutinib treatment. The origin of the receptors is a human donor with chronic lymphocytic leukemia.

The rearrangement links TRBV5-1 to TRBJ2-7, with D possibly being TRBD1 (6 bases). Germline V CDR1 and CDR2: SGHRS, YFSETQ. CDR3 length: 13 residues. Between the trimmed V and J ends, which lost 1 base and 6 bases, there was a span of 11 bases. The CDR3 sequence is CASSLYEGVEQYF. CDR3 in DNA: TGCGCCAGCAGCTTGTATGAGGGGGTCGAGCAGTACTTC.

The chain couples TRBV25-1 to TRBJ1-1; D call uncertain. V lost 4 bases and J lost 1, with 7 bases in between. The CDR3 spans 13 residues. Germline assignment: CDR1 MGHDK and CDR2 SYGVNS. The CDR3 DNA sequence: TGTGCCAGCAGTGCTCATTCGAACACTGAAGCTTTCTTT. Translating gives CASSAHSNTEAFF. Full variable domain (outside the CDR3, taken from reference TRBV25-1 and TRBJ1-1): EADIYQTPRYLVIGTGKKITLECSQTMGHDKMYWYQQDPGMELHLIHYSYGVNSTEKGDLSSESTVSRIRTEHFPLTLESARPSHTSQYLCASSAHSNTEAFFGQGTRLTVV.

The genes are TRBV25-1 and TRBJ1-1; TRBD1 matches 7 bases. The CDR3 spans 13 residues. CDR1 and CDR2 (germline): MGHDK, SYGVNS. The junction had 5 bases not matched to a gene; V was cut back by 4 bases and J by 6 bases. CDR3 sequence: CASSGQGSSEAFF. The CDR3 DNA follows: TGTGCCAGCAGTGGACAGGGTTCTTCTGAAGCTTTCTTT.

The genes are TRBV28 and TRBJ1-2, with TRBD1 as a possible D gene (6 bases). This CDR3 is 13 amino acids long. V shed 5 bases and J shed 3 bases, with 10 bases lying between them. Germline V gene sequence: CDR1 MDHEN, CDR2 SYDVKM. Written as DNA, the CDR3 is TGTGCCAGCAGTAGCGACAGGTACTATGGCTACACCTTC. This sequence encodes CASSSDRYYGYTF.

The chain joins TRBV4-3 to TRBJ2-7; no reliable D call. Trimming shortened V by 2 bases and J by 6 bases, and 14 bases separated the two germline ends. Germline V gives CDR1 LGHNA, CDR2 YSLEER. The CDR3 is 14 amino acids. CDR3 sequence reads: CASSQSFLGGEQYF. The CDR3 DNA is TGCGCCAGCAGCCAAAGTTTTCTCGGTGGCGAGCAGTACTTC.

V is TRBV11-2 and J is TRBJ2-1; a weak D match, TRBD2 (6 bases). Trimming cost V 2 bases and J 2 bases, with 7 bases left between them. Germline V gene data show CDR1 as SGHAT and CDR2 as FQNNGV. This CDR3 is 14 amino acids long. This chain's CDR3 is CASSLTSTYNEQFF. The CDR3 DNA is TGTGCCAGCAGCTTAACTAGCACCTACAATGAGCAGTTCTTC.

This chain connects TRBV9 to TRBJ2-7; the D gene is possibly TRBD2 (5 bases). Germline V gives CDR1 SGDLS, CDR2 YYNGEE. Trimming took 0 bases from V and 5 from J, leaving 15 bases between them. The CDR3 loop spans 15 amino acids. CDR3 nucleotides: TGTGCCAGCAGCGTAGCAGTCTCGGGAAGGAACGAGCAGTACTTC. Its translation is CASSVAVSGRNEQYF. The entire variable domain, with the rest obtained from reference TRBV9 and TRBJ2-7, is as follows: DSGVTQTPKHLITATGQRVTLRCSPRSGDLSVYWYQQSLDQGLQFLIQYYNGEERAKGNILERFSAQQFPDLHSELNLSSLELGDSALYFCASSVAVSGRNEQYFGPGTRLTVT.

This clone was observed a few times. In DNA, the CDR3 is TGTGCCACCAGCAGAGCCCGGACAGGTCAGATCTATGGCTACACCTTC. Its protein product is CATSRARTGQIYGYTF. V is TRBV15 and J is TRBJ1-2, with 7 nucleotides matching TRBD1. The CDR3 totals 16 residues. V gave up 1 base and J gave up 4 bases; unmatched junction bases: 9. Germline V gene data show CDR1 as LNHNV and CDR2 as YYDKDF (reference sequence).

There are a few counts of this clone. The rearrangement joins TRBV19 to TRBJ2-7; perhaps TRBD2 as D (6 bases). Trimming shortened V by 1 base and J by 4 bases, and 17 bases separated the two germline ends. Germline CDR1 and CDR2: LNHDA and SQIVND (reference sequence). CDR3 length: 16 residues. The CDR3 sequence is CASSIAGAVPPYEQYF. For the CDR3, the DNA is TGTGCCAGTAGTATAGCGGGAGCGGTTCCCCCTTACGAGCAGTACTTC.

The rearrangement links TRBV5-1 to TRBJ2-2, with no clear D. V lost 4 bases and J lost 2, with 3 bases in between. Germline-derived CDR1 and CDR2 are SGHRS and YFSETQ. This CDR3 has 12 residues. The CDR3: CASSLNTGELFF. The CDR3 region has the DNA TGCGCCAGCAGCCTCAACACCGGGGAGCTGTTTTTT.

This clone was recorded a few times. The chain combines TRBV18 with TRBJ2-1, with D tentatively TRBD1 (6 bases). The CDR3 runs 16 residues. Per the germline V gene, CDR1 is KGHSH and CDR2 is LQKENI. V dropped 3 bases and J dropped 4 bases, with 16 bases sitting between them. The CDR3 bases are TGTGCCAGCTCACCCGGACAGACAGGCACATACAATGAGCAGTTCTTC. It specifies CASSPGQTGTYNEQFF.

This chain links TRBV7-2 with TRBJ1-1; no firm D call. The CDR3 totals 12 residues. Germline lookup yields CDR1 SGHTA and CDR2 FQGNSA. V was pared by 2 bases and J by 8 bases, with 9 bases between. The CDR3 bases are TGTGCCAGCAGCTTAATGAGACAAGAAGCTTTCTTT. Its protein is CASSLMRQEAFF. Filled out from reference TRBV7-2 and TRBJ1-1, the complete variable domain reads GAGVSQSPSNKVTEKGKDVELRCDPISGHTALYWYRQSLGQGLEFLIYFQGNSAPDKSGLPSDRFSAERTGGSVSTLTIQRTQQEDSAVYLCASSLMRQEAFFGQGTRLTVV.

This chain connects TRBV13 to TRBJ2-6; D is unclear. V shed 2 bases and J shed 0 bases, with 5 bases lying between them. In germline, CDR1 is PRHDT, CDR2 FYEKMQ (reference sequence). This CDR3 contains 15 residues. CDR3 loop: CASSLRLSGANVLTF. The CDR3 DNA reads TGTGCCAGCAGCTTAAGACTCTCTGGGGCCAACGTCCTGACTTTC.

This clone was seen once. The CDR3 sequence: CASSTGTSGNNEQFF. CDR3 nucleotide sequence: TGTGCCAGCTCAACCGGGACTAGCGGGAACAATGAGCAGTTCTTC. The genes are TRBV18 and TRBJ2-1; 13 bases fit TRBD2. V shed 5 bases, J shed 5 bases, and the junction held 3 bases outside the gene matches. The CDR3 has 15 amino acids. The germline V gene has CDR1 KGHSH and CDR2 LQKENI.

The chain has TRBV18 and TRBJ1-2; D unclear. The V and J ends lost 4 bases and 6 bases respectively, with 9 bases between them. The germline gives CDR1 KGHSH, CDR2 LQKENI. The CDR3 is 12 residues long. The CDR3 protein is CASSRQTDGYTF. The CDR3 DNA is TGTGCCAGCTCACGCCAGACGGATGGCTACACCTTC.

CDR3: CASSLYFPYTGELFF. DNA for the CDR3: TGTGCCAGCAGTTTATATTTTCCTTACACCGGGGAGCTGTTTTTT. The rearrangement joins TRBV28 to TRBJ2-2; the D is unclear. This CDR3 spans 15 amino acids. With 1 base removed from V and 3 bases from J, the gap between germline ends came to 9 bases. Germline V CDR1 and CDR2: MDHEN, SYDVKM.

The gene calls are TRBV5-1 and TRBJ1-1, with D perhaps TRBD1 (5 bases). Trimming left V 0 bases short and J 6 bases short, with 18 bases between. This CDR3 spans 16 amino acids. CDR1 is SGHRS and CDR2 is YFSETQ in the germline V gene. The CDR3 protein is CASSLGPGQYYSEAFF. As DNA, the CDR3 is TGCGCCAGCAGCTTGGGGCCGGGGCAGTATTACTCTGAAGCTTTCTTT.

This clone was found once. This chain uses TRBV10-3 with TRBJ2-7; D could derive from TRBD1 or TRBD2 (8 bases each). This CDR3 is built from 17 residues. In germline, CDR1 is ENHRY, CDR2 SYGVKD. The V gene lost 2 bases and the J gene lost 5 bases, with 22 bases spanning the gap. CDR3 in amino acids: CAISEHSGGRGRHEQYF. For the CDR3, the DNA is TGTGCCATCAGTGAGCACAGCGGGGGCAGGGGGCGCCACGAGCAGTACTTC.

The chain is built from TRBV11-3 and TRBJ1-2; weak D call: TRBD1 (6 bases). CDR3 length: 13 amino acids. CDR1 and CDR2 (germline): SGHNT, YENEEA. V shed 5 bases and J shed 4 bases, with 11 bases lying between them. In nucleotides, the CDR3 is TGTGCCAGCAGCAAAGGGGGAGGCTATGGCTACACCTTC. Translated, it gives CASSKGGGYGYTF. Looking up the rest from reference TRBV11-3 and TRBJ1-2 gives the full variable domain: EAGVVQSPRYKIIEKKQPVAFWCNPISGHNTLYWYLQNLGQGPELLIRYENEEAVDDSQLPKDRFSAERLKGVDSTLKIQPAELGDSAVYLCASSKGGGYGYTFGSGTRLTVV.

This clone was detected only once. The chain uses TRBV5-8 and TRBJ1-5; 8 bases fit TRBD1. J gave up 2 bases and V 4 bases, and 5 bases lay outside the gene matches. Germline V lookup: CDR1 SGHTS, CDR2 YDEGEE. The CDR3 sequence is 15 residues long. CDR3 region: CASSGGTGRNQPQHF. CDR3 sequence (DNA): TGTGCCAGCAGCGGAGGGACAGGCCGCAATCAGCCCCAGCATTTT.

The V and J genes are TRBV28 and TRBJ1-2; 9 bases fit TRBD1. The trim removed 1 base at V and 4 bases at J, leaving 13 bases unmatched. Per the germline V gene, CDR1 is MDHEN and CDR2 is SYDVKM. This CDR3 has 18 residues. CDR3 protein: CASSLSRDRARSGYGYTF. The CDR3 bases are TGTGCCAGCAGTTTATCCCGGGACAGGGCTCGTTCCGGCTATGGCTACACCTTC.

The V and J genes are TRBV6-5 and TRBJ2-7; the match to TRBD2 covers 8 bases. The CDR3 is 13 amino acids. The V and J ends lost 10 bases and 2 bases, in that order; junction bases with no gene match: 7. Germline assignment: CDR1 MNHEY and CDR2 SVGAGI. CDR3 DNA: TGTGCCACCACGGGAGGGGTTCCCTACGAGCAGTACTTC. As protein: CATTGGVPYEQYF.